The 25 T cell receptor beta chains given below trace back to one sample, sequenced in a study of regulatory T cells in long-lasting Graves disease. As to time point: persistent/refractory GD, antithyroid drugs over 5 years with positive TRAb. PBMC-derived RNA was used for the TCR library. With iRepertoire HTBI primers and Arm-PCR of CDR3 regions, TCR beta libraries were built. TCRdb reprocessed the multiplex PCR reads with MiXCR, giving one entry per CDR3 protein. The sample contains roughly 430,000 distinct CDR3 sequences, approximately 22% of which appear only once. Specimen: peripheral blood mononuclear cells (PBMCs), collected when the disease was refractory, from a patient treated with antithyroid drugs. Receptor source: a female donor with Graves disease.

The CDR3 loop is CASSLRRNNQPQHF. In DNA, the CDR3 is TGTGCCAGCAGCTTGAGGCGGAACAATCAGCCCCAGCATTTT. The V and J genes are TRBV5-6 and TRBJ1-5; D is uncertain. V was clipped by 1 base and J by 3 bases, with 8 bases between them. Germline CDR1 is SGHDT and CDR2 is YYEEEE. This CDR3 spans 14 amino acids.

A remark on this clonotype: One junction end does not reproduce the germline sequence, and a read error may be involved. CDR3 DNA sequence: TGTGCCGGCAGTTTGAGTCCCCCGGGCGAGCAGTACTTC. Amino acids: CAGSLSPPGEQYF. The V gene is TRBV12-3 or TRBV12-4, the J gene TRBJ2-7; D gene unclear. The CDR3 is 13 residues long.

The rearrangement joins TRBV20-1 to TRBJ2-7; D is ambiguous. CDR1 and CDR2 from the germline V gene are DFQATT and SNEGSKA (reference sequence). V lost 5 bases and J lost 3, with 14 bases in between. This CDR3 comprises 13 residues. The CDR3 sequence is CSAGKGRSYEQYF. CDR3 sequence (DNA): TGCAGTGCTGGGAAAGGACGGAGCTACGAGCAGTACTTC.

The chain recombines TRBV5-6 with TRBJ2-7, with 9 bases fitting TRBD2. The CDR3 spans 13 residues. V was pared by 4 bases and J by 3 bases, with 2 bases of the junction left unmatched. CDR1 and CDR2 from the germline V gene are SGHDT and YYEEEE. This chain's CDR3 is CASSTTSGYEQYF. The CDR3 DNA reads TGTGCCAGCAGCACGACTAGCGGCTACGAGCAGTACTTC.

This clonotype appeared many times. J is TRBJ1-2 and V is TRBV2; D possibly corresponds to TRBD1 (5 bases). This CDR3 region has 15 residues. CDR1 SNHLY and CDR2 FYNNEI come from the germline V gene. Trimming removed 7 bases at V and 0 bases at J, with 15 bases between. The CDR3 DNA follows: TGTGCCAGCATCGCCTGGGACGTCGCTAACTATGGCTACACCTTC. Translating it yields CASIAWDVANYGYTF.

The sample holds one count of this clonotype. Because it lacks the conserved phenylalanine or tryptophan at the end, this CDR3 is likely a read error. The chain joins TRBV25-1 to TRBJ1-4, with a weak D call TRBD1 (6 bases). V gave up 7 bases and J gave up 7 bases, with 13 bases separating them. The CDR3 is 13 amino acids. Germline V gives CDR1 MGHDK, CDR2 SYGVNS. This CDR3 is CASTGQSGEKLFL. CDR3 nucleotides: TGTGCCAGCACGGGACAAAGTGGTGAAAAACTGTTTCTT.

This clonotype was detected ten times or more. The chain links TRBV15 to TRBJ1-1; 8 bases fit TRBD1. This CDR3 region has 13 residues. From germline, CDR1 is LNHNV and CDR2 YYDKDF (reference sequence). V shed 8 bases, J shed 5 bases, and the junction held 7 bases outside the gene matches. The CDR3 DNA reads TGTGCCACCGGACAGGGTTCAAGGACTGAAGCTTTCTTT. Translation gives CATGQGSRTEAFF.

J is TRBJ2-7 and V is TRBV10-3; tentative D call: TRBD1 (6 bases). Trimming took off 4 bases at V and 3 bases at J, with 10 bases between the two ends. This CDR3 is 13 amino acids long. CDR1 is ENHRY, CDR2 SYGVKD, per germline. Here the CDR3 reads CAISADSLYEQYF. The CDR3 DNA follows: TGTGCCATCAGTGCGGACAGTCTCTACGAGCAGTACTTC.

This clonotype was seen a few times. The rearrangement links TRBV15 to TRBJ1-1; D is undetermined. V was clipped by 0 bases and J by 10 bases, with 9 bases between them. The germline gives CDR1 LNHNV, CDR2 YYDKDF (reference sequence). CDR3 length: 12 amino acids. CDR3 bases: TGTGCCACCAGCAGAGACGCCCAATCAGCTTTCTTT. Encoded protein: CATSRDAQSAFF.

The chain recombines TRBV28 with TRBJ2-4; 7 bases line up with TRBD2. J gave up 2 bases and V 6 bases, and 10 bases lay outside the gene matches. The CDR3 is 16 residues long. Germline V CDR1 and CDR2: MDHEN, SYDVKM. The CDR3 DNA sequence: TGTGCCAGCAGCCTCCTGGGGGAGGGTTCCAAAAACATTCAGTACTTC. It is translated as CASSLLGEGSKNIQYF. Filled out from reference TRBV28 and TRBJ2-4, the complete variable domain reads DVKVTQSSRYLVKRTGEKVFLECVQDMDHENMFWYRQDPGLGLRLIYFSYDVKMKEKGDIPEGYSVSREKKERFSLILESASTNQTSMYLCASSLLGEGSKNIQYFGAGTRLSVL.

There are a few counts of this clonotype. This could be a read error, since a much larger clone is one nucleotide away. The chain's CDR3 is CASSENAGVVYKQYF. The DNA of the CDR3 is TGTGCCAGCAGTGAAAATGCGGGAGTGGTCTACAAGCAGTACTTC. V usage is TRBV2 and J usage is TRBJ2-7, with TRBD2 matching over 7 bases. The CDR3 length is 15 residues. The V gene's germline CDR1 is SNHLY and CDR2 FYNNEI.

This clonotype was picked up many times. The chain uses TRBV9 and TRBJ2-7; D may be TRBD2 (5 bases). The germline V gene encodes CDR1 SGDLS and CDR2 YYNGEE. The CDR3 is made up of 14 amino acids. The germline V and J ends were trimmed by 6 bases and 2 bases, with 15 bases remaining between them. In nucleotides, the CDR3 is TGTGCCAGCACCGAGGGCCTGAATCCCTACGAGCAGTACTTC. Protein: CASTEGLNPYEQYF.

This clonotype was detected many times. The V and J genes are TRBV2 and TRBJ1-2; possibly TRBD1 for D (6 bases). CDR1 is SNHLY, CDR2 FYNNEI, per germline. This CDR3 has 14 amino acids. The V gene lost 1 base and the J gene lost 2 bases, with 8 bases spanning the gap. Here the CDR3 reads CASSEVDSNYGYTF. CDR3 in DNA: TGTGCCAGCAGTGAAGTGGACAGCAACTATGGCTACACCTTC.

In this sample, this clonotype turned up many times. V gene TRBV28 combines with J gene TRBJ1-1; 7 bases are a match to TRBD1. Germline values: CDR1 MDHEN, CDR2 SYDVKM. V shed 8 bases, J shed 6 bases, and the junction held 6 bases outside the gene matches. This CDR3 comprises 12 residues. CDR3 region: CASQTGLAEAFF. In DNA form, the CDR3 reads TGTGCCAGCCAGACAGGGCTCGCTGAAGCTTTCTTT.

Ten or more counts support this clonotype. CDR3 loop: CASFALQGAGEKLFF. CDR3 sequence (DNA): TGTGCCAGCTTTGCGCTACAGGGGGCAGGGGAAAAACTGTTTTTT. V gene TRBV2 combines with J gene TRBJ1-4; 9 bases are shared with TRBD1. The germline CDR1 and CDR2 sequences are SNHLY and FYNNEI. The CDR3 is made up of 15 amino acids. The ends lost 8 bases at V and 8 bases at J; junction bases unmatched: 12.

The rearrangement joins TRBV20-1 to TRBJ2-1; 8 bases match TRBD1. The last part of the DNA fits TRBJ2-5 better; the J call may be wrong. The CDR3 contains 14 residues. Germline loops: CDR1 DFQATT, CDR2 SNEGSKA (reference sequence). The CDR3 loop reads CSASDRGYQETQYF. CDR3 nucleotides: TGCAGTGCTAGCGACAGGGGATATCAAGAGACCCAGTACTTC.

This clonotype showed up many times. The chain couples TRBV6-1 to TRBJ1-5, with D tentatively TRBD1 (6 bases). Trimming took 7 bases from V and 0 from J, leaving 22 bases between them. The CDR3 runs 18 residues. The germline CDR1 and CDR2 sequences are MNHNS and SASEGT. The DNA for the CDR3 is TGTGCCAGCACTTCAAAAAGCGGGGGCTGGAATAGCAATCAGCCCCAGCATTTT. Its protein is CASTSKSGGWNSNQPQHF.

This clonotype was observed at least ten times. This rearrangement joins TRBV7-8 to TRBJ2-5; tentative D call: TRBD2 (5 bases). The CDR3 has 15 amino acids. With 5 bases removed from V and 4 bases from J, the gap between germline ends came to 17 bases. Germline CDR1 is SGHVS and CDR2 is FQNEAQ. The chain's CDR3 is CASSPRGVVSETQYF. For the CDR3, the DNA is TGTGCCAGCAGCCCCCGGGGTGTCGTTTCAGAGACCCAGTACTTC.

The CDR3 protein is CAWSPPGRRLYGYTF. For the CDR3, the DNA is TGTGCCTGGAGTCCCCCTGGCAGGCGACTCTATGGCTACACCTTC. The V gene is TRBV30, the J gene TRBJ1-2; D unresolved. The V end was cut by 2 bases, the J end by 4 bases, with 17 bases between. The CDR3 is made up of 15 amino acids. Germline V gives CDR1 GTSNPN, CDR2 SVGIG (reference sequence).

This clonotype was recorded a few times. CDR3 DNA: TGTGCCAGCAGTTACTCGGAGGGGGCAAGCGAGCAGTACTTC. Its translation: CASSYSEGASEQYF. This chain connects TRBV6-5 to TRBJ2-7; maybe TRBD1 (7 bases). This CDR3 has 14 amino acids. The V end was cut by 0 bases, the J end by 6 bases, with 12 bases between. Germline V gene lookup returns CDR1 MNHEY and CDR2 SVGAGI.

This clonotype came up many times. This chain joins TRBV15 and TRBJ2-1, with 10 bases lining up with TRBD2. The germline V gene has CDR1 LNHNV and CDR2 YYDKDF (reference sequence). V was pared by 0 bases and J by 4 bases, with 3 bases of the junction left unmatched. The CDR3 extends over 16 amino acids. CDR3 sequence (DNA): TGTGCCACCAGCAGAGACCTAGCGGGAGCGTACAATGAGCAGTTCTTC. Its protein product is CATSRDLAGAYNEQFF.

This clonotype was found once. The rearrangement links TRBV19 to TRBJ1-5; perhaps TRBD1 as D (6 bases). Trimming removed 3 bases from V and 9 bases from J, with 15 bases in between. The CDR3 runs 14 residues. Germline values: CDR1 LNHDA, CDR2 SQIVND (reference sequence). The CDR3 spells CASSIGTGIPPQHF. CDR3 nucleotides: TGTGCCAGTAGTATTGGCACAGGGATTCCGCCCCAGCATTTT. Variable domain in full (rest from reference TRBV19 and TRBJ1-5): DGGITQSPKYLFRKEGQNVTLSCEQNLNHDAMYWYRQDPGQGLRLIYYSQIVNDFQKGDIAEGYSVSREKKESFPLTVTSAQKNPTAFYLCASSIGTGIPPQHFGDGTRLSIL.

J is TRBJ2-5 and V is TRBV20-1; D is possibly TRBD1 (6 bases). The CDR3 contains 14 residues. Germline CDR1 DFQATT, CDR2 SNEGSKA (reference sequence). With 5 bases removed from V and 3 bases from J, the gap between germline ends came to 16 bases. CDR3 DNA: TGCAGTGCTGAGCGAACAGGGTGGAAAGAGACCCAGTACTTC. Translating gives CSAERTGWKETQYF.

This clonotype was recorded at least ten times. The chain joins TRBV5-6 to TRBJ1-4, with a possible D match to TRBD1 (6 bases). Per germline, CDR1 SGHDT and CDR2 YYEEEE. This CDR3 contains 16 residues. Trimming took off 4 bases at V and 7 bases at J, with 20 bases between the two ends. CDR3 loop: CASSGMEAGGLEKLFF. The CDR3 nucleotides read TGTGCCAGCAGCGGAATGGAGGCCGGGGGCCTTGAAAAACTGTTTTTT.

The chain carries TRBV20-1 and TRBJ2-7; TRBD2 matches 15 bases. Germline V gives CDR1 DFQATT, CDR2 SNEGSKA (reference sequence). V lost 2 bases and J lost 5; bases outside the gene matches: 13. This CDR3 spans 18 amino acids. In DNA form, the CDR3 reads TGCAGTGCTAGAATCCCGGGACTAGCGGGAGGCCCCATTAACGAGCAGTACTTC. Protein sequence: CSARIPGLAGGPINEQYF.